This T cell receptor beta chain derives from a study of spatial heterogeneity in lung cancer. About the study: Every unique TCR and UMI combination, on average, appeared more than ten times in raw reads.

Time point in this sample: sample taken at primary tumor resection. The input material, whole RNA from tumor, nontumor lung or frozen PBMC, was sequenced unsorted. The CDR3 sequence is 14 residues long. With 10 bases removed from V and 3 bases from J, the gap between germline ends came to 15 bases. CDR1 is ENHRY and CDR2 is SYGVKD in the germline V gene. Each TCR cDNA molecule bore a unique molecular identifier. Each CDR3 protein gets one entry after TCRdb re-called the 5' RACE reads with MiXCR. The top ten hold about 38% of the sample, which has tens of thousands of distinct CDR3 sequences, about 12% seen once. This clonotype was observed a few times.

The specimen comprised PBMCs, sampled at surgery. This rearrangement joins TRBV10-3 to TRBJ1-4; TRBD1 is a possible D gene (6 bases). The TCR originated in a male donor with early-stage non-small cell lung cancer. CDR3 amino acids: CATKGDTANEKLFF. CDR3 coding DNA: TGTGCCACCAAAGGGGACACTGCTAATGAAAAACTGTTTTTT.